This T cell receptor (beta chain) was profiled in a study of tumor-infiltrating lymphocytes in primary liver carcinoma. A constant-region primer served to make TCR beta cDNA from approximately 490 ng total RNA. Libraries of TCR beta came from three nested multiplex PCR rounds with slightly modified ARM-PCR. Forward primers for TRBV1-TRBV30 and a C-beta reverse primer served the first two PCR rounds, at about 11 cycles each. TCRdb redid the calling of the multiplex PCR reads with MiXCR, one entry per CDR3 protein. The sample shows under 150,000 distinct CDR3 sequences, less than 75% of them seen only once. Of note for this clonotype: What it recognizes is unknown. A read error is possible here, since a much larger clone lies one base away.

CDR3 length: 14 residues. Without any cell sorting, roughly 20-33 mg of bulk tissue yielded co-extracted RNA and DNA. Whole-study results and caveats: It was tumor-adjacent and tumor-blood pairs that overlapped less than tumor region pairs did.

The chain carries TRBV12-3 or TRBV12-4 and TRBJ2-7; 8 bases align to TRBD1. The clonotype originates from a woman aged 55 to 70 with primary liver carcinoma and hepatitis B virus infection. The sequencing input was tumor-adjacent normal liver tissue. Here the CDR3 reads CVSSSGTGRLEQYF. The DNA for the CDR3 is TGTGTCAGCAGTTCCGGGACAGGTCGACTCGAGCAGTACTTC.